One and the same sample provided the 2 T cell receptor beta chains below, sequenced in a study of CD8 T cells in ankylosing spondylitis. TCRdb recomputed calls from the 5' RACE reads with MiXCR, one row per CDR3 protein. The profile shows about 160,000 distinct CDR3 sequences, 40% to 50% of them singletons. The sequenced sample consisted of synovial fluid, either unsorted or a sorted T cell fraction (not recorded which). These TCRs come from a male donor with ankylosing spondylitis.

The chain recombines TRBV7-9 with TRBJ2-2; 7 bases map to TRBD2. This CDR3 region has 14 residues. The J segment lost 2 bases and the V segment lost 8 bases, leaving 5 bases of the junction unmatched. Germline V gives CDR1 SEHNR, CDR2 FQNEAQ (reference sequence). The CDR3 is CASAGVTNTGELFF. The CDR3 nucleotides are TGTGCCAGCGCGGGGGTTACAAACACCGGGGAGCTGTTTTTT.

Only one count was recorded for this clonotype. V is TRBV6-5 and J is TRBJ1-6; 7 bases align to TRBD1. From germline, CDR1 is MNHEY and CDR2 SVGAGI. CDR3 length: 18 amino acids. The trim removed 2 bases at V and 5 bases at J, leaving 12 bases unmatched. The CDR3, as DNA: TGTGCCAGCAGTTACAGGGGGCTGGGAAGAATAAATAATTCACCCCTCCACTTT. Its translation is CASSYRGLGRINNSPLHF.